These T cell receptor beta chains were read from a single sample in a study of CD8+CD57+ T cells in acquired aplastic anemia. TCRdb used MiXCR to reprocess the reads, holding one entry per CDR3 protein. The table has around 430,000 distinct CDR3 sequences, approximately 32% seen once. Specimen: sorted CD4+, CD8+, or CD8+CD57+ T cells (not recorded which) from PBMCs. The receptors come from a human donor with aplastic anemia. Each CDR3 is given with its conserved first and last residue. Each record gives: V gene, J gene, D gene, clone size, CDR3 DNA, CDR3 protein. The D gene is left open where the match is weak. Clone size is stated in some rows and not others, as once, few, many or a class when expanded.

v_call: TRBV25-1; j_call: TRBJ2-7; d_call: .; clone_size: .; cdr3_nt: TGTGCCAGCAGTGAAAAACAGGGATCCTACGAGCAGTACTTC; cdr3_aa: CASSEKQGSYEQYF
v_call: TRBV29-1; j_call: TRBJ2-7; d_call: .; clone_size: once; cdr3_nt: TGCAGCGTTGGCAACAACTACGAGCAGTACTTC; cdr3_aa: CSVGNNYEQYF
v_call: TRBV19; j_call: TRBJ1-6; d_call: .; clone_size: .; cdr3_nt: TGTGCCAGCAGCTGGGACCGACGGAATTCACCCCTCCACTTT; cdr3_aa: CASSWDRRNSPLHF
v_call: TRBV4-2; j_call: TRBJ2-2; d_call: .; clone_size: few; cdr3_nt: TGTGCCAGCAGCCTTGGGGCAGTGGAGCTGTTTTTT; cdr3_aa: CASSLGAVELFF
v_call: TRBV9; j_call: TRBJ1-3; d_call: .; clone_size: .; cdr3_nt: TGTGCCAGCAGCGTAGAGGGACAAATATCCTCTGGAAACACCATATATTTT; cdr3_aa: CASSVEGQISSGNTIYF
v_call: TRBV7-9; j_call: TRBJ1-2; d_call: .; clone_size: many; cdr3_nt: TGTGCCAGCAGCCCGACGTCATATGGGGACAACTATGGCTACACCTTC; cdr3_aa: CASSPTSYGDNYGYTF
v_call: TRBV20-1; j_call: TRBJ1-3; d_call: TRBD1; clone_size: many; cdr3_nt: TGCAGTGCCACAGGGGTGATTGGAAACACCATATATTTT; cdr3_aa: CSATGVIGNTIYF
v_call: TRBV2; j_call: TRBJ2-1; d_call: .; clone_size: many; cdr3_nt: TGTGCCAGCAGTACCGGGATTGACGTCTACAATGAGCAGTTCTTC; cdr3_aa: CASSTGIDVYNEQFF
v_call: TRBV2; j_call: TRBJ2-3; d_call: .; clone_size: many; cdr3_nt: TGTGCCAGCAGCCCCCTAGGGCCAGATACGCAGTATTTT; cdr3_aa: CASSPLGPDTQYF
v_call: TRBV28; j_call: TRBJ1-2; d_call: TRBD1; clone_size: .; cdr3_nt: TGTGCCAGCAGTAAAGACAGGGCAAACGGCTACACCTTC; cdr3_aa: CASSKDRANGYTF
v_call: TRBV9; j_call: TRBJ1-5; d_call: .; clone_size: few; cdr3_nt: TGTGCCAGCTCACCAGACAATCAGCCCCAGCATTTT; cdr3_aa: CASSPDNQPQHF
v_call: TRBV10-3; j_call: TRBJ1-1; d_call: .; clone_size: few; cdr3_nt: TGTGCCATCAGTGAAGTGGCGGGAGGTGACGGTGAAGCTTTCTTT; cdr3_aa: CAISEVAGGDGEAFF
v_call: TRBV7-3; j_call: TRBJ1-2; d_call: TRBD1; clone_size: .; cdr3_nt: TGTGCCAGCAGTGATCGGACAGGGGATCCTGGCTACACCTTC; cdr3_aa: CASSDRTGDPGYTF
v_call: TRBV7-9; j_call: TRBJ2-7; d_call: TRBD1; clone_size: .; cdr3_nt: TGTGCCAGCAGCCCTCTGGGACAGGGTTTCGACGAGCAGTACTTC; cdr3_aa: CASSPLGQGFDEQYF
v_call: TRBV6-5; j_call: TRBJ1-2; d_call: .; clone_size: .; cdr3_nt: TGTGCCAGCAGTTACGCAGGAAAAAACTATGGCCACACCTTC; cdr3_aa: CASSYAGKNYGHTF
v_call: TRBV5-1; j_call: TRBJ1-1; d_call: .; clone_size: .; cdr3_nt: TGCGCCAGCAGCCCGCAAATCGGAGGTGAAGCTTTCTTT; cdr3_aa: CASSPQIGGEAFF
v_call: TRBV15; j_call: TRBJ2-1; d_call: .; clone_size: many; cdr3_nt: TGTGCCACCAGCAGAGATTATCCACCTGTAGCCTACAATGAGCAGTTCTTC; cdr3_aa: CATSRDYPPVAYNEQFF
v_call: TRBV19; j_call: TRBJ1-5; d_call: .; clone_size: many; cdr3_nt: TGTGCCAGTAGTGCGTCTCCCTGGCGAAATAGCAATCAGCCCCAGCATTTT; cdr3_aa: CASSASPWRNSNQPQHF
v_call: TRBV29-1; j_call: TRBJ1-2; d_call: .; clone_size: .; cdr3_nt: TGCAGCGTTGCGGGGGGGGCTAACTATGGCTACACCTTC; cdr3_aa: CSVAGGANYGYTF
v_call: TRBV10-3; j_call: TRBJ2-7; d_call: .; clone_size: many; cdr3_nt: TGTGCCATCAGTGAGTCGGACCAGGGACGGGTGTCCTACGAGCAGTACTTC; cdr3_aa: CAISESDQGRVSYEQYF
v_call: TRBV11-2; j_call: TRBJ2-3; d_call: TRBD2; clone_size: few; cdr3_nt: TGTGCCAGCAGCTATGTTGGTAGCGGGTTCCCAGATACGCAGTATTTT; cdr3_aa: CASSYVGSGFPDTQYF
v_call: TRBV7-9; j_call: TRBJ1-1; d_call: .; clone_size: once; cdr3_nt: TGTGCCAGCAGCCGCGAAGGGGGGACTGAAGCTTTCTTT; cdr3_aa: CASSREGGTEAFF
v_call: TRBV11-2; j_call: TRBJ1-3; d_call: .; clone_size: .; cdr3_nt: TGTGCCAGCAGCTCTCTCAGGGGATCGAGGGGAAACACCATATATTTT; cdr3_aa: CASSSLRGSRGNTIYF
v_call: TRBV7-9; j_call: TRBJ1-4; d_call: .; clone_size: once; cdr3_nt: TGTGCCAGCAGCTTAACGGCAGCCAGGAATGAAAAACTGTTTTTT; cdr3_aa: CASSLTAARNEKLFF
v_call: TRBV20-1; j_call: TRBJ1-3; d_call: TRBD1; clone_size: many; cdr3_nt: TGCAGTGCTAGTGGGACAGGGGGATCTGGAAACACCATATATTTT; cdr3_aa: CSASGTGGSGNTIYF
v_call: TRBV7-2; j_call: TRBJ2-1; d_call: TRBD1; clone_size: .; cdr3_nt: TGTGCCAGCAGCTTAGACCACAAGGGACAGAAGCAGTTCTTC; cdr3_aa: CASSLDHKGQKQFF
v_call: TRBV19; j_call: TRBJ2-1; d_call: .; clone_size: .; cdr3_nt: TGTGCCAGTAGTATAATAGAAGGTGAGCAGTTCTTC; cdr3_aa: CASSIIEGEQFF
v_call: TRBV9; j_call: TRBJ1-5; d_call: TRBD1; clone_size: .; cdr3_nt: TGTGCCAGCGACGCAGGGGACAGGGGAAGGATTCAGCCCCAGCATTTT; cdr3_aa: CASDAGDRGRIQPQHF
v_call: TRBV2; j_call: TRBJ2-3; d_call: .; clone_size: many; cdr3_nt: TGTGCCAGCAGTGGTCAGATAAGCACAGATACGCAGTATTTT; cdr3_aa: CASSGQISTDTQYF
v_call: TRBV29-1; j_call: TRBJ2-2; d_call: TRBD1; clone_size: .; cdr3_nt: TGCAGCGTTGGACAGGGGGGGGCGCTCACCGGGGAGCTGTTTTTT; cdr3_aa: CSVGQGGALTGELFF
v_call: TRBV2; j_call: TRBJ1-2; d_call: .; clone_size: once; cdr3_nt: TGTGCCAGCAGTGAAGATGGGGTTGGCTACACCTTC; cdr3_aa: CASSEDGVGYTF
v_call: TRBV10-3; j_call: TRBJ2-2; d_call: .; clone_size: many; cdr3_nt: TGTGCCATCCCGCGGGACGGGGAGCTGTTTTTT; cdr3_aa: CAIPRDGELFF
v_call: TRBV3-1; j_call: TRBJ1-1; d_call: .; clone_size: .; cdr3_nt: TGTGCCAGCAGCCACCGCCCCCAGGGTTGGGTCACTGAAGCTTTCTTT; cdr3_aa: CASSHRPQGWVTEAFF
v_call: TRBV29-1; j_call: TRBJ1-1; d_call: TRBD1; clone_size: many; cdr3_nt: TGCAGCGCCCGGGGACAGCTGAACACTGAAGCTTTCTTT; cdr3_aa: CSARGQLNTEAFF
v_call: TRBV7-2; j_call: TRBJ1-2; d_call: .; clone_size: many; cdr3_nt: TGTGCCAGCAGCTTAGCCCGGGTGCAGGGCGAGGGCTACACCTTC; cdr3_aa: CASSLARVQGEGYTF
v_call: TRBV25-1; j_call: TRBJ1-4; d_call: .; clone_size: .; cdr3_nt: TGTGCCAGCAGTGAATCCACAGGGTTAAGTGAAAAACTGTTTTTT; cdr3_aa: CASSESTGLSEKLFF
v_call: TRBV2; j_call: TRBJ1-6; d_call: TRBD1; clone_size: .; cdr3_nt: TGTGCCAGCAGTGCTGCGAGCACAGGGGCGATAAATTCACCCCTCCACTTT; cdr3_aa: CASSAASTGAINSPLHF
v_call: TRBV6-6; j_call: TRBJ2-7; d_call: .; clone_size: few; cdr3_nt: TGTGCCAGCAGTTACTCGGGGCGCCCCTACGAGCAGTACTTC; cdr3_aa: CASSYSGRPYEQYF
v_call: TRBV29-1; j_call: TRBJ2-3; d_call: TRBD2; clone_size: many; cdr3_nt: TGCAGCGCCGGGGGGGTTAGCACAGATACGCAGTATTTT; cdr3_aa: CSAGGVSTDTQYF
v_call: TRBV9; j_call: TRBJ1-3; d_call: .; clone_size: many; cdr3_nt: TGTGCCAGCAGCGTCATGACAGCGAGCTCTGGAAACACCATATATTTT; cdr3_aa: CASSVMTASSGNTIYF
v_call: TRBV30; j_call: TRBJ1-2; d_call: .; clone_size: .; cdr3_nt: TGTGCCTGGGGCCGTGACGTAATCGGCTACACCTTC; cdr3_aa: CAWGRDVIGYTF
v_call: TRBV15; j_call: TRBJ2-1; d_call: .; clone_size: .; cdr3_nt: TGTGCCACCAGAGGGGACTCCTACAGTGAGCAGTTCTTC; cdr3_aa: CATRGDSYSEQFF
v_call: TRBV6-1; j_call: TRBJ1-1; d_call: TRBD1; clone_size: .; cdr3_nt: TGTGCCAGCACCAACGAGCTTGGGACAGGGTGGAGGAACACTGAAGCTTTCTTT; cdr3_aa: CASTNELGTGWRNTEAFF
v_call: TRBV12-3/TRBV12-4; j_call: TRBJ2-1; d_call: TRBD2; clone_size: few; cdr3_nt: TGTGCCAGCAGTTTGCTAGGGACGGGGAGGGTCAATGAGCAGTTCTTC; cdr3_aa: CASSLLGTGRVNEQFF
v_call: TRBV11-2; j_call: TRBJ2-5; d_call: TRBD1; clone_size: .; cdr3_nt: TGTGCCAGCAGCTTAGGGACAGGGTGGGAGACCCAGTACTTC; cdr3_aa: CASSLGTGWETQYF
v_call: TRBV20-1; j_call: TRBJ2-2; d_call: .; clone_size: .; cdr3_nt: TGCAGTGCCACGGACAGAGTCACCGGGGAGCTGTTTTTT; cdr3_aa: CSATDRVTGELFF
v_call: TRBV19; j_call: TRBJ1-2; d_call: .; clone_size: many; cdr3_nt: TGTGCCAGTAGTATCCTACTCCCCCCGAAGACAGGACTCAACTATGGCTACACCTTC; cdr3_aa: CASSILLPPKTGLNYGYTF
v_call: TRBV5-5; j_call: TRBJ2-2; d_call: TRBD1; clone_size: .; cdr3_nt: TGTGCCAGCAGCCAAGCAGGGGGCACCGGGGAGCTGTTTTTT; cdr3_aa: CASSQAGGTGELFF
v_call: TRBV24-1; j_call: TRBJ1-5; d_call: .; clone_size: few; cdr3_nt: TGTGCCACCAGTGAGGACAGTAGCAATCAGCCCCAGCATTTT; cdr3_aa: CATSEDSSNQPQHF
v_call: TRBV25-1; j_call: TRBJ1-2; d_call: .; clone_size: .; cdr3_nt: TGTGCCAGCAGTGACCCGCGTTCAGGGGAAACCAACTATGGCTACACCTTC; cdr3_aa: CASSDPRSGETNYGYTF
v_call: TRBV6-2/TRBV6-3; j_call: TRBJ2-3; d_call: TRBD2; clone_size: once; cdr3_nt: TGTGCCTGCAGTTACGGGGGGGAGAGCACAGATACGCAGTATTTT; cdr3_aa: CACSYGGESTDTQYF
v_call: TRBV20-1; j_call: TRBJ2-7; d_call: .; clone_size: many; cdr3_nt: TGCAGTGCTAGGGGTAGCACCCGCGGGAAGTACGAGCAGTACTTC; cdr3_aa: CSARGSTRGKYEQYF